The 26 T cell receptor beta chains below were found in one sample sequenced in a study of neurological immune-mediated disorders. TCRdb ran MiXCR on the 5' RACE reads and lists one entry per CDR3 protein. The repertoire holds 40,000 to 55,000 distinct CDR3 sequences, over 4.5% seen once, with over 1.2% in the top ten. The sample taken for sequencing was CD4+ T cells from blood. The receptors originated from a woman aged 18 to 35 with multiple sclerosis.

This clonotype has ten or more counts. This chain joins TRBV6-5 and TRBJ1-2, with 8 bases lining up with TRBD1. The V and J ends lost 5 bases and 6 bases, in that order; junction bases with no gene match: 2. This CDR3 is 12 amino acids long. Germline V gene sequence: CDR1 MNHEY, CDR2 SVGAGI. DNA of the CDR3: TGTGCCAGCAGTCGACAGGGGAATGGCTACACCTTC. Its translation: CASSRQGNGYTF.

This clonotype was seen at least ten times. The V and J genes are TRBV20-1 and TRBJ2-4; TRBD1 is a possible D gene (5 bases). V lost 3 bases and J 7 bases, leaving 10 bases between the germline ends. The CDR3 has 12 amino acids. CDR1 DFQATT and CDR2 SNEGSKA come from the germline V gene (reference sequence). The CDR3 bases are TGCAGTGCTAGCCCAGGGCGGAACATTCAGTACTTC. Its translation is CSASPGRNIQYF.

This clonotype was seen a handful of times. V is TRBV20-1 and J is TRBJ2-3; possibly TRBD1 or TRBD2 for D (5 bases each). V was clipped by 5 bases and J by 2 bases, with 11 bases between them. Germline V gene sequence: CDR1 DFQATT, CDR2 SNEGSKA (reference sequence). CDR3 length equals 13 residues. The CDR3 DNA reads as TGCAGTGCTGGTCTCGGGGCCACAGATACGCAGTATTTT. Its protein is CSAGLGATDTQYF.

This clonotype has ten or more counts. The chain combines TRBV2 with TRBJ1-1; D not certain. The CDR3 runs to 13 residues. Germline assignment: CDR1 SNHLY and CDR2 FYNNEI. V lost 3 bases, J lost 7 bases, and 12 bases lay in between. The CDR3 bases are TGTGCCAGCAGTGAGGAGCAAATCGGTGAAGCTTTCTTT. Translating it yields CASSEEQIGEAFF.

This clonotype was seen a handful of times. The chain joins TRBV30 to TRBJ1-5; 10 bases match TRBD1. The CDR3 spans 16 residues. Per germline, CDR1 GTSNPN and CDR2 SVGIG (reference sequence). The V and J ends lost 6 bases and 0 bases, in that order; junction bases with no gene match: 8. The CDR3 DNA reads TGTGCCTGCGGGACAGGGGACTTCTATAGCAATCAGCCCCAGCATTTT. This encodes CACGTGDFYSNQPQHF.

This clonotype was seen ten or more times. This chain uses TRBV20-1 with TRBJ1-1; 7 nucleotides line up with TRBD1. The CDR3 sequence is 13 residues long. The V and J ends lost 5 bases and 3 bases, in that order; junction bases with no gene match: 6. Per germline, CDR1 DFQATT and CDR2 SNEGSKA (reference sequence). This CDR3 reads CSALTGRDTEAFF. The CDR3 DNA sequence: TGCAGTGCTCTGACAGGGAGGGACACTGAAGCTTTCTTT.

This clonotype has ten or more counts. The chain has TRBV28 and TRBJ2-5, with D uncertain. The CDR3 is 14 residues long. V lost 2 bases and J lost 1, with 8 bases in between. Germline V gene lookup returns CDR1 MDHEN and CDR2 SYDVKM. The CDR3 DNA sequence: TGTGCCAGCAGTTTACCCGGATCCCAAGAGACCCAGTACTTC. Encoded protein: CASSLPGSQETQYF. Drawing the rest from reference TRBV28 and TRBJ2-5, the complete variable domain is DVKVTQSSRYLVKRTGEKVFLECVQDMDHENMFWYRQDPGLGLRLIYFSYDVKMKEKGDIPEGYSVSREKKERFSLILESASTNQTSMYLCASSLPGSQETQYFGPGTRLLVL.

This clonotype appeared many times. This chain joins TRBV14 and TRBJ2-3; D possibly corresponds to TRBD2 (5 bases). The length of the CDR3 is 13 residues. Trimming shortened V by 1 base and J by 8 bases, and 10 bases separated the two germline ends. CDR1 and CDR2 (germline): SGHDN, FVKESK. The CDR3 here is CASSQGRGGTQYF. The CDR3 nucleotides read TGTGCCAGCAGCCAAGGGCGCGGAGGTACGCAGTATTTT.

This clonotype was recorded many times. J is TRBJ2-2 and V is TRBV18; tentatively, D is TRBD1 (5 bases). The CDR3 contains 14 residues. Germline CDR1 is KGHSH and CDR2 is LQKENI. Trimming stripped 5 bases from V and 2 bases from J, with 9 bases between. As DNA, the CDR3 is TGTGCCAGCTCAAAAGACAGTAACACCGGGGAGCTGTTTTTT. This codes for CASSKDSNTGELFF.

This clonotype was found many times. This sequence joins TRBV14 and TRBJ1-1; unclear D gene. Germline lookup yields CDR1 SGHDN and CDR2 FVKESK. V was cut by 0 bases and J by 5 bases, with 10 bases left in between. The CDR3 totals 14 residues. Written as DNA, the CDR3 is TGTGCCAGCAGCCAAGATTTACAAACAACTGAAGCTTTCTTT. Encoded protein: CASSQDLQTTEAFF. The whole variable domain, remainder taken from reference TRBV14 and TRBJ1-1, is EAGVTQFPSHSVIEKGQTVTLRCDPISGHDNLYWYRRVMGKEIKFLLHFVKESKQDESGMPNNRFLAERTGGTYSTLKVQPAELEDSGVYFCASSQDLQTTEAFFGQGTRLTVV.

This clonotype was counted at least ten times. This sequence joins TRBV3-1 and TRBJ1-6; TRBD1 agrees at 8 bases. This CDR3 has 16 residues. With 1 base clipped from V and 7 bases from J, the junction kept 6 bases outside the gene matches. The germline V gene has CDR1 LGHDT and CDR2 YNNKEL (reference sequence). CDR3 residues: CASSQGSDRGNSPLHF. CDR3 sequence (DNA): TGTGCCAGCAGCCAAGGATCCGACAGGGGAAATTCACCCCTCCACTTT. The full variable domain, its missing parts supplied by reference TRBV3-1 and TRBJ1-6, is DTAVSQTPKYLVTQMGNDKSIKCEQNLGHDTMYWYKQDSKKFLKIMFSYNNKELIINETVPNRFSPKSPDKAHLNLHINSLELGDSAVYFCASSQGSDRGNSPLHFGNGTRLTVT.

There are many counts of this clonotype. The chain links TRBV5-6 to TRBJ1-5, with 9 nucleotides matching TRBD1. The CDR3 runs 16 residues. The ends lost 3 bases at V and 1 base at J; junction bases unmatched: 5. In germline, CDR1 is SGHDT, CDR2 YYEEEE. The CDR3 nucleotides read TGTGCCAGCAGCTCGGGACAGGGATGGAGCAATCAGCCCCAGCATTTT. This codes for CASSSGQGWSNQPQHF.

This clonotype was counted ten times or more. The chain couples TRBV20-1 to TRBJ2-1, with 13 bases identical to TRBD2. The CDR3 contains 14 residues. With V trimmed by 3 bases and J by 8 bases, 4 bases remained unmatched. CDR1 and CDR2 from the germline V gene are DFQATT and SNEGSKA (reference sequence). In DNA form, the CDR3 reads TGCAGTGCTAGGGGCGGGACTAGCGGGGATGAGCAGTTCTTC. Protein sequence: CSARGGTSGDEQFF.

This clonotype was recorded many times. V usage is TRBV3-1 and J usage is TRBJ2-3, with TRBD2 identical over 7 bases. Trimming cost V 2 bases and J 4 bases; bases outside gene matches: 3. The CDR3 extends over 14 amino acids. CDR1 is LGHDT, CDR2 YNNKEL, per germline (reference sequence). CDR3 protein: CASSQRTSADTQYF. The CDR3 region has the DNA TGTGCCAGCAGCCAACGGACTAGTGCAGATACGCAGTATTTT.

In its sample, this clonotype was seen many times. This rearrangement joins TRBV13 to TRBJ1-1; unclear D gene. This CDR3 spans 12 amino acids. CDR1 and CDR2 from the germline V gene are PRHDT and FYEKMQ (reference sequence). V was shortened by 2 bases and J by 9 bases, with 10 bases between the two germline ends. CDR3: CASSLSGRQAFF. CDR3 coding DNA: TGTGCCAGCAGCTTATCTGGCAGACAAGCTTTCTTT. Using reference TRBV13 and TRBJ1-1 for the parts outside the CDR3, the full variable domain is AAGVIQSPRHLIKEKRETATLKCYPIPRHDTVYWYQQGPGQDPQFLISFYEKMQSDKGSIPDRFSAQQFSDYHSELNMSSLELGDSALYFCASSLSGRQAFFGQGTRLTVV.

CDR3 sequence: CASSELGRVDEQFF. CDR3 coding DNA: TGTGCCAGCAGTGAACTCGGGAGGGTGGATGAGCAGTTCTTC. This chain joins TRBV25-1 and TRBJ2-1, with 8 bases identical to TRBD2. This CDR3 has 14 residues. The germline V gene encodes CDR1 MGHDK and CDR2 SYGVNS. Trimming at V came to 2 bases and at J to 8 bases, leaving 5 bases not matched to a gene.

This clonotype was seen at least ten times. The chain uses TRBV3-1 and TRBJ2-3; D may match TRBD1 or TRBD2 (6 bases each). In germline, CDR1 is LGHDT, CDR2 YNNKEL (reference sequence). The CDR3 is 16 residues long. Trimming took off 6 bases at V and 0 bases at J, with 16 bases between the two ends. CDR3 sequence reads: CASRRGGGGSTDTQYF. Here the CDR3 DNA reads TGTGCCAGCAGGAGAGGGGGAGGAGGTAGCACAGATACGCAGTATTTT.

This clonotype was seen at least ten times. The genes are TRBV10-3 and TRBJ2-7; weak D call: TRBD2 (7 bases). The CDR3 is 13 residues long. The V and J ends lost 8 bases and 0 bases respectively, with 11 bases between them. Germline V CDR1 and CDR2: ENHRY, SYGVKD. The CDR3 DNA reads TGTGCCATCGGGGGGGCAGGCTCCTACGAGCAGTACTTC. It encodes CAIGGAGSYEQYF.

This clonotype appeared many times. The rearrangement joins TRBV20-1 to TRBJ1-1; 8 positions match TRBD1. Looked up from germline, CDR1 is DFQATT and CDR2 is SNEGSKA (reference sequence). The CDR3 consists of 13 residues. V lost 6 bases and J lost 4; bases outside the gene matches: 7. This CDR3 reads CSAPRGLSTEAFF. The CDR3 coding sequence is TGCAGTGCCCCCAGGGGGCTGAGCACTGAAGCTTTCTTT.

Many counts were recorded for this clonotype. The CDR3 DNA reads as TGTGCCAGCAGTTACCCTACGATTGGGGCAAACACTGAAGCTTTCTTT. It translates to CASSYPTIGANTEAFF. The chain recombines TRBV6-2 or TRBV6-3 with TRBJ1-1, with D perhaps TRBD1 (5 bases). The V end was cut by 2 bases, the J end by 2 bases, with 15 bases between. This CDR3 comprises 16 residues. Germline V gene sequence: CDR1 MNHEY, CDR2 SVGEGT.

In this sample, this clonotype turned up many times. V is TRBV6-5 and J is TRBJ1-1, with 7 bases identical to TRBD1. The CDR3 spans 15 residues. V was pared by 7 bases and J by 1 base, with 9 bases of the junction left unmatched. Germline CDR1 and CDR2: MNHEY and SVGAGI. The CDR3 sequence: CASNSWGQKNTEAFF. In DNA, the CDR3 is TGTGCCAGCAATTCCTGGGGACAGAAGAACACTGAAGCTTTCTTT.

This clonotype is medium-sized within its sample. This chain links TRBV5-5 with TRBJ1-1; maybe TRBD1 (5 bases). V was clipped by 1 base and J by 1 base, with 11 bases between them. The germline V gene has CDR1 SGHKS and CDR2 YYEKEE (reference sequence). The CDR3 runs 15 residues. As DNA, the CDR3 is TGTGCCAGCAGCTTGCAAGGGACGGGGAACACTGAAGCTTTCTTT. Translated, it gives CASSLQGTGNTEAFF.

This clonotype qualifies as medium-sized. This chain joins TRBV20-1 and TRBJ2-3; D is ambiguous. This CDR3 region has 15 residues. Per germline, CDR1 DFQATT and CDR2 SNEGSKA (reference sequence). Trimming took 6 bases from V and 2 from J, leaving 18 bases between them. CDR3 in DNA: TGCAGTGCCCCGGCGGCAGGACCCTCCACAGATACGCAGTATTTT. Encoded protein: CSAPAAGPSTDTQYF.

This clonotype was seen many times. The chain couples TRBV20-1 to TRBJ2-1; 11 bases fit TRBD2. The CDR3 consists of 14 residues. In germline, CDR1 is DFQATT, CDR2 SNEGSKA (reference sequence). V lost 7 bases, J lost 9 bases, and 11 bases stayed unmatched. CDR3 sequence (DNA): TGCAGTGGGAATAGCGGGGGGGCCTATGGTGAGCAGTTCTTC. Translation: CSGNSGGAYGEQFF.

This rearrangement joins TRBV19 to TRBJ1-6, with TRBD1 as a possible D gene (5 bases). Trimming left V 8 bases short and J 5 bases short, with 10 bases between. The CDR3 has 13 amino acids. Germline V gene data show CDR1 as LNHDA and CDR2 as SQIVND (reference sequence). In nucleotides, the CDR3 is TGTGCCAGTGCGCGACAGAATAATTCACCCCTCCACTTT. It is translated as CASARQNNSPLHF.

This clonotype has a count of ten or more. The chain couples TRBV3-1 to TRBJ2-6, with D possibly TRBD2 on 5 matching bases. V lost 1 base, J lost 2 bases, and 9 bases lay in between. The CDR3 loop spans 16 amino acids. The germline V gene encodes CDR1 LGHDT and CDR2 YNNKEL (reference sequence). The CDR3 reads CASSQGGFPGANVLTF. The CDR3 DNA sequence: TGTGCCAGCAGCCAAGGAGGGTTTCCTGGGGCCAACGTCCTGACTTTC.